The T cell receptor (beta chain) under discussion was sequenced for a study of blood T cells in healthy people across ages. V gave up 5 bases and J gave up 4 bases; unmatched junction bases: 6. The CDR3 contains 15 residues. Through a sample-barcoded 5' primer and a J-beta primer mix, a second PCR was run for roughly 6 to 12 cycles. MiXCR was run by TCRdb on the 5' RACE reads, yielding one entry per CDR3 protein. The sample holds roughly 1.7 million distinct CDR3 sequences, 34% seen once. The receptor's source is a woman aged 25 to 39 in good health. The chain has TRBV12-3 or TRBV12-4 and TRBJ2-2, with TRBD2 identical over 8 bases. The specimen was blood. Here the CDR3 DNA reads TGTGCCAGCAGTCCACTAAGCGGGAGCACCGGGGAGCTGTTTTTT. Residues: CASSPLSGSTGELFF.